This T cell receptor beta chain was identified in a study of blood T cell repertoires in COVID-19. Original handling: From reference gene primer amplification, estimates of nucleated cell counts were derived. Sequencing was performed with immunoSEQ multiplex PCR; in TCRdb, only in-frame clones are kept and a portion is missing. Clone size and the V and J calls come from that table; the DNA yielded D and trimming. The sample yields roughly 170,000 clones, 84% seen once. The TCR originated in a man aged 40-55 years who had recovered from COVID-19. The sample comprised peripheral blood.

The CDR3 protein is CASSLNSDTQYF. The CDR3 DNA reads TGTGCCAGCAGCCTTAACTCGGATACGCAGTATTTT. V is TRBV7-6 and J is TRBJ2-3; the D is unclear. The ends were cut back, 5 bases at V and 6 bases at J, with 9 bases in the middle. Germline V CDR1 and CDR2: SGHVS, FNYEAQ. CDR3 length: 12 amino acids.